The clone carrying this TCR beta chain was seen more than once but under ten times. The antigen remains undetermined. This sample is part of a study of T-cell memory formation after mild COVID-19. Points from the study as a whole: The second-wave clones peaking on day 37 were not confirmed as SARS-CoV-2-specific. Clones shrinking from day 15 to 85 showed even CD4/CD8 mixes; later expanders tilted CD4+.

CDR1 is SGHRS, CDR2 YFSETQ, per germline. This CDR3 comprises 14 residues. V gave up 0 bases and J gave up 5 bases, with 11 bases separating them. With constant-segment primers, 5'RACE yielded cDNA libraries of TCR alpha and TCR beta that carried sample barcodes and UMIs. Each CDR3 protein gets one entry after TCRdb re-called the 5' RACE reads with MiXCR. The sample consists of hundreds of thousands of distinct CDR3 sequences, roughly 17% of them appearing once. The chain uses TRBV5-1 and TRBJ1-2; D not resolved. Sequences were obtained from PBMCs or a T cell subset sorted from them (not recorded which). The sequence was obtained from an adult woman who had mild COVID-19 (a few samples of this study predate the infection). Cell type and time point are not known. This CDR3 reads CASSLAGGAYGYTF. Written as DNA, the CDR3 is TGCGCCAGCAGCTTGGCCGGAGGAGCTTATGGCTACACCTTC.